These 8 T cell receptor beta chains were all obtained from the same sample, sequenced in a study of metastatic and nonmetastatic thyroid tumors (TCRdb year 2020). None of the patients had been given any treatment before thyroid surgery. Libraries were built with PCR. Sequenced using an Illumina HiSeq 4000. TCRdb reran the public reads through fastp at Q25 and MiXCR, keeping productive beta chains. The sample table contains 15,000 or so clones; only one count was recorded for 9.5% to 15% of them. Roughly 31% of the sample is in the top ten clones. Sequenced input: blood. The receptors here all came from a female donor with papillary thyroid cancer or a benign thyroid nodule (not recorded which). Some clones in this sample may be carry-over from other donors' samples.

This clone occurred a few times. At one end the junction does not follow the germline gene, possibly because of a read error. The chain recombines TRBV28 with TRBJ2-1, with D maybe TRBD2 (5 bases). This CDR3 spans 17 amino acids. The germline V gene has CDR1 MDHEN and CDR2 SYDVKM. In nucleotides, the CDR3 is TGTGCCAGCAGTAAAACCGGACTGAAAAATAGGTACAATGGGCAGTTCTTC. Its protein is CASSKTGLKNRYNGQFF.

This clone has a handful of counts. An end of the junction differs from the germline gene, which may be a read error. The chain joins TRBV6-2 or TRBV6-3 to TRBJ1-2; D unclear. CDR1 is MNHEY and CDR2 is SVGEGT in the germline V gene. This CDR3 has 15 residues. The CDR3 loop reads CASSQRLGEDYCYTF. The CDR3 DNA sequence: TGTGCCAGCAGCCAGAGACTTGGGGAGGACTATTGCTACACCTTC.

This clone was counted ten times or more. The chain has TRBV4-1 and TRBJ1-6; D remains ambiguous. Per the germline V gene, CDR1 is MGHRA and CDR2 is YSYEKL. The CDR3 is 17 residues long. Trimming removed 1 base from V and 0 bases from J, with 10 bases in between. Written as DNA, the CDR3 is TGCGCCAGCAGCCAAGCCACGGGGAGCTCCTATAATTCACCCCTCCACTTT. This codes for CASSQATGSSYNSPLHF.

This clone has ten or more counts. The chain combines TRBV5-1 with TRBJ1-2; 7 nucleotides agree with TRBD1. V shed 0 bases, J shed 6 bases, and the junction held 2 bases outside the gene matches. CDR3 length: 13 amino acids. Germline V gives CDR1 SGHRS, CDR2 YFSETQ. The CDR3 nucleotides are TGCGCCAGCAGCTTGGGACAGGGAAATGGCTACACCTTC. Translation gives CASSLGQGNGYTF.

This clone was detected many times. The rearrangement links TRBV4-1 to TRBJ1-1; D remains unclear. The V gene's germline CDR1 is MGHRA and CDR2 YSYEKL. The CDR3 is 15 amino acids. Trimming cost V 0 bases and J 1 base, with 9 bases left between them. CDR3 region: CASSQDIAANTEAFF. CDR3 bases: TGCGCCAGCAGCCAAGATATCGCAGCGAACACTGAAGCTTTCTTT.

This clone was seen ten or more times. The genes are TRBV7-6 and TRBJ2-3, with 11 bases lining up with TRBD1. Germline V gives CDR1 SGHVS, CDR2 FNYEAQ. V lost 1 base and J lost 4; bases outside the gene matches: 7. The CDR3 has 17 residues. CDR3 region: CASSLGYGQGAADTQYF. The DNA of the CDR3 is TGTGCCAGCAGCTTAGGATACGGACAGGGGGCCGCAGATACGCAGTATTTT.

This clone was seen a few times. The chain employs TRBV6-1 and TRBJ2-7, with a weak D call TRBD2 (5 bases). V was clipped by 6 bases and J by 5 bases, with 20 bases between them. Germline loops: CDR1 MNHNS, CDR2 SASEGT. The CDR3 is 15 amino acids. CDR3 nucleotide sequence: TGTGCCAGCAGCCCTTGGACGTCGGAGGCCGACGAGCAGTACTTC. It encodes CASSPWTSEADEQYF.

This clone was observed at least ten times. The CDR3 region has the DNA TGTGCCAGCAGCCATTCTGGGAATCAGCCCCAGCATTTT. It codes for CASSHSGNQPQHF. The chain uses TRBV7-9 and TRBJ1-5; no clear D gene. Trimming took 5 bases from V and 4 from J, leaving 9 bases between them. Germline lookup yields CDR1 SEHNR and CDR2 FQNEAQ (reference sequence). CDR3 size: 13 residues.